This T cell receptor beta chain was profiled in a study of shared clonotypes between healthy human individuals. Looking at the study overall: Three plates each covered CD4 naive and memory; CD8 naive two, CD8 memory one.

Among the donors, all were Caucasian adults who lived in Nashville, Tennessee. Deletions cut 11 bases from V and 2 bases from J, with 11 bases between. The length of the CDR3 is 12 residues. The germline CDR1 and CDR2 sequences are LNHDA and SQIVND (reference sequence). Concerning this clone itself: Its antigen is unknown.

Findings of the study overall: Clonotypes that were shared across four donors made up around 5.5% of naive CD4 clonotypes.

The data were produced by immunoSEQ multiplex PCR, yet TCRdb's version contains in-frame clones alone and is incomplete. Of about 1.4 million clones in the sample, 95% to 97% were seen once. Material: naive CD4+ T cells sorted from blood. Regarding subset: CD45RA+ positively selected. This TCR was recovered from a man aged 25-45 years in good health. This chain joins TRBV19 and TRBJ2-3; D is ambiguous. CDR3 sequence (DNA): TGTGCCGTAGGAGACCTCACAGATACGCAGTATTTT. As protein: CAVGDLTDTQYF.